This is a list of T cell receptor beta chains from one sample in a study of cytomegalovirus exposure and HLA in healthy donors. The method was immunoSEQ multiplex PCR; TCRdb's version includes in-frame clones alone and lacks a portion of them. The data show a few hundred thousand clones, roughly 80% seen once. The specimen was PBMCs. Source of these receptors: a man aged 35 to 55 in good health and CMV-seronegative. Both conserved end residues are part of each CDR3. The D gene is left open where the match is weak. Only part of the rows carry a size: once, few, many, or a class if the clone is expanded.

cdr3_nt cdr3_aa j_call d_call clone_size v_call
TGCGCCAGCAGCCCCGGTTTAATCGACAGGGCGAATGAAAAACTGTTTTTT CASSPGLIDRANEKLFF TRBJ1-4 TRBD1 - TRBV4-1
TGTGCCAGCAGTCTACAGAGATACCAAGAGACCCAGTACTTC CASSLQRYQETQYF TRBJ2-5 - - TRBV7-2
TGCGCCAGCAGCCCCCTGCTAGCGGGAGGGCCAAATGAGCAGTTCTTC CASSPLLAGGPNEQFF TRBJ2-1 TRBD2 - TRBV5-1
TGCAGCGTTGAATGGCCCGGACTAGCGGGAATAACAGATACGCAGTATTTT CSVEWPGLAGITDTQYF TRBJ2-3 TRBD2 - TRBV29-1
TGTGCCAGCAGCTTAGTGGAGATTGCAACTAATGAAAAACTGTTTTTT CASSLVEIATNEKLFF TRBJ1-4 - - TRBV7-8
TGTGCCAGTAGTATCCCGACTAGCGGGGGGCCCGGGGAGCTGTTTTTT CASSIPTSGGPGELFF TRBJ2-2 TRBD2 - TRBV19
TGTGCCAGTAGTATAGATAGGGACAAGCCCCAGCATTTT CASSIDRDKPQHF TRBJ1-5 - once TRBV19
TGTGCCAGCAGTGAGCCCTACAGGAGCTCTGGAAACACCATATATTTT CASSEPYRSSGNTIYF TRBJ1-3 - - TRBV6-1
TGTGCCATCAGTGAATCGGACAGGGACACTGAAGCTTTCTTT CAISESDRDTEAFF TRBJ1-1 TRBD1 - TRBV10-3
TGTGCCGGAGGACAGGGGTACAATGAGCAGTTCTTC CAGGQGYNEQFF TRBJ2-1 TRBD1 - TRBV2
TGTGCCATCAGTGAGTTCAGAAGGGGAAGCCCTGGGGCCAACGTCCTGACTTTC CAISEFRRGSPGANVLTF TRBJ2-6 - - TRBV10-3
TGCGCCAGCAACGCTACCGGGACTAGCGGGGTTGATACGCAGTATTTT CASNATGTSGVDTQYF TRBJ2-3 TRBD2 - TRBV5-1
TGTGCCAGCAGTTCACTAGCGGGAGGCCCCTACGAGCAGTACTTC CASSSLAGGPYEQYF TRBJ2-7 TRBD2 once TRBV28
TGTGCCAGCAGCCAAGCGGGGGGGGACACCGGGGAGCTGTTTTTT CASSQAGGDTGELFF TRBJ2-2 TRBD2 once TRBV4-2
TGTGCCAGCAGCCGGAGGCTGACCTACAATGAGCAGTTCTTC CASSRRLTYNEQFF TRBJ2-1 - - TRBV5-6
TGTGCCAGCACCCCGGGCCTCAGGGGGCGCATCTATGGCTACACCTTC CASTPGLRGRIYGYTF TRBJ1-2 - - TRBV21-1
TGTGCCAGCAGATTACTGGGGGGGAGCACTGAAGCTTTCTTT CASRLLGGSTEAFF TRBJ1-1 - - TRBV6-4
TGTGCCAGCAGTTACGGGGGGGCGCGGGGCACTGAAGCTTTCTTT CASSYGGARGTEAFF TRBJ1-1 - - TRBV6-5
TGTGCCACCCGACAAGCGGGACTAAGCGAGCAGTACTTC CATRQAGLSEQYF TRBJ2-7 TRBD2 - TRBV15
TGTGCCAGCAGCTTGGGGGGACTAGCGGGGGCCCCCGAGAAGTACTTC CASSLGGLAGAPEKYF TRBJ2-7 TRBD2 - TRBV5-4
TGCGCCAGCAGCCAAGGGGAACAGGGAGTGAATGGCTACACCTTC CASSQGEQGVNGYTF TRBJ1-2 - - TRBV4-1
TGTGCCAGCAGCCCGAGGGACAGGGGGCGCGGGGATACGCAGTATTTT CASSPRDRGRGDTQYF TRBJ2-3 TRBD1 - TRBV7-2
TGTGCCAGCAGCTTATCGGGTGGGGTCAGGGTAAAGCAGTTCTTC CASSLSGGVRVKQFF TRBJ2-1 - - TRBV7-8
TGTGCCAGTAGTGTGGGGGCGAACACTGAAGCTTTCTTT CASSVGANTEAFF TRBJ1-1 - - TRBV19
TGTGCCACCCAACGGGAGGGAAACACTGAAGCTTTCTTT CATQREGNTEAFF TRBJ1-1 - - TRBV10-3
TGTGCCAGCAGACAAGAAACCAACGAGCAGTACTTC CASRQETNEQYF TRBJ2-7 - - TRBV7-9
TGTGCCAGCAGCCCCCGGGGACTAGCGGAAACCCCTACCTACGAGCAGTACTTC CASSPRGLAETPTYEQYF TRBJ2-7 TRBD2 - TRBV5-6
TGTGCCAGTACCGCCGGGGTGGGGGCCGTGAACACTGAAGCTTTCTTT CASTAGVGAVNTEAFF TRBJ1-1 - - TRBV19
TGTTCCAGCAGCCCCCCCAGTGTGGAGGGGACCCAGTACTTC CSSSPPSVEGTQYF TRBJ2-5 - - TRBV7-9
TGTGCCACCAGCGTTATGGCGGGAAGTACGCAGTATTTT CATSVMAGSTQYF TRBJ2-3 - once TRBV15
TGTGCCAGCAGTCCAGTACAGCGGACAGGGGGCAAGCAAGAGACCCAGTACTTC CASSPVQRTGGKQETQYF TRBJ2-5 TRBD1 - TRBV27
TGTGCCAGCAGCTACGCAGGGGCTACGTACGAGCAGTACTTC CASSYAGATYEQYF TRBJ2-7 - - TRBV6-5
TGTGCCAGCAGCTTTAGCGTCTCTGGGGCCAACGTCCTGACTTTC CASSFSVSGANVLTF TRBJ2-6 - - TRBV7-9
TGTGCCACGTCCGTTGGACAGGGCTTAGAGACCCAGTACTTC CATSVGQGLETQYF TRBJ2-5 TRBD1 - TRBV5-5
TGTGCCAGCAGCTTAGCTCTAGCGGGGTCCTACGAGCAGTACTTC CASSLALAGSYEQYF TRBJ2-7 TRBD2 few TRBV7-8
TGTGCCAGCAGTGACAACACCCACGAGCAGTACTTC CASSDNTHEQYF TRBJ2-7 - - TRBV2
TGCAGCGTCCCCGGGACAGACTACGAGCAGTACTTC CSVPGTDYEQYF TRBJ2-7 TRBD1 - TRBV29-1
TGTGCCAGCAGTTTAATCGGGCCCGGACAGCGAGGCAATCAGCCCCAGCATTTT CASSLIGPGQRGNQPQHF TRBJ1-5 - once TRBV27
TGTGCCAGCAGCGGGAGGACTAGCTCGGCCGGGGAGCTGTTTTTT CASSGRTSSAGELFF TRBJ2-2 TRBD2 - TRBV9
TGCGCCAGCAGCTTTGGACAGGGGGGTTCCAAGGGAGAGACCCAGTACTTC CASSFGQGGSKGETQYF TRBJ2-5 TRBD1 - TRBV5-1
TGCAGCGTTGGTCCAGGATTTTTGAGAGAGACCCAGTACTTC CSVGPGFLRETQYF TRBJ2-5 - - TRBV29-1
TGTGCCAGTAATCAGGACAGGGGTGGCAATCAGCCCCAGCATTTT CASNQDRGGNQPQHF TRBJ1-5 TRBD1 - TRBV19
TGTGCCAGCAGTTTTGGGGACAGCCTTCGGGACGAGCAGTACTTC CASSFGDSLRDEQYF TRBJ2-7 TRBD1 - TRBV27